This T cell receptor (beta chain) stems from a study of T cell responses to AZD1222 COVID-19 vaccine. Study findings and constraints: There were vaccine-associated CD4 TCRs across spike, dominant at 160-218 and 743-854.

Of note for this clone: The antigen remains unidentified.

The CDR3 spans 15 residues. Germline CDR1 is MDHEN and CDR2 is SYDVKM. The V and J ends lost 2 bases and 6 bases respectively, with 15 bases between them. The table came from immunoSEQ multiplex PCR; TCRdb's copy has only in-frame clones and leaves some out. The data contain about 100,000 clones, roughly 92% of them singletons. This specimen consisted of peripheral blood, obtained 28 days after the second AZD1222 dose. The TCR originated in an adult who received the AZD1222 COVID-19 vaccine. V gene TRBV28 combines with J gene TRBJ2-3, with no clear D. Written as DNA, the CDR3 is TGTGCCAGCAGTTTAGAGGACCGCGTGGTGGATACGCAGTATTTT. It specifies CASSLEDRVVDTQYF.